This T cell receptor (beta chain) derives from a study of metastatic and nonmetastatic thyroid tumors (dated by TCRdb to about 2020). About the full investigation: Repertoires were compared across peripheral blood and tumor or nodule tissue samples from malignant and benign thyroid patients. Findings and caveats that apply to the study as a whole: In both blood and tumor samples, malignant tumors were reported to have significantly higher TCR beta diversity than benign nodules.

Libraries were made using PCR. This sample was sequenced with an Illumina HiSeq 4000. High-throughput sequencing was used to profile the TCR beta-chain CDR3 region of every patient. Concerning the study's data processing: CDR3 differences across clinicopathological groups were used to build a classifier for discriminating distant-metastatic papillary thyroid cancer patients. To measure repertoire diversity the researchers used the Shannon index, while the Morisita-Horn index served to gauge how similar the tumor and blood repertoires were. In TCRdb, the public reads were trimmed at Q25 with fastp and aligned with MiXCR, with productive beta chains retained. The V and J calls and clone size are TCRdb's, not the authors'. This sample holds about 34,000 clones; about 15% were observed only once. 3.4% of the sample is in the top ten clones. The germline V gene (reference sequence) sets CDR1 to DFQATT and CDR2 to SNEGSKA. V loses 4 bases at its end and J loses 4 bases; junction bases beyond the gene matches: 9. Counted from cysteine to phenylalanine, this CDR3 has 16 amino acids. The kept DNA is CDR3 alone, 48 bases in frame from the first base.

The table lists this clone with many counts. Its antigen is currently not known. Base quality data are lacking; no much larger clone is found one base away. None of the patients had been given any treatment before thyroid surgery. The study retrospectively analysed patient clinical samples collected from about 2012 to 2019 using T-cell receptor beta sequencing. This receptor was taken from a female donor with papillary thyroid cancer or a benign thyroid nodule (not recorded which). Some clones in this sample may be carry-over from other donors' samples. The receptor chain draws on TRBV20-1 and TRBJ2-3, and TRBD2 aligns with 12 junction nucleotides. Material for sequencing was blood. CDR3 loop: CSAKNRLAGASDTQYF. The DNA sequence is as follows: TGCAGTGCTAAAAATCGACTAGCGGGAGCATCAGATACGCAGTATTTT.